This passage covers 32 T cell receptor beta chains from one sample sequenced in a study of blood T cell repertoires in COVID-19 (dated by TCRdb to 2020 to 2022). Library preparation employed the immunoSEQ multiplex PCR assay. Sourced from immuneACCESS, this table was stored by TCRdb with only in-frame sequences that have V and J called. A share of the clones is absent; for the studies checked, an unresolved V gene accounts for under half, and the remainder has no known explanation. This sample is represented by over 200,000 clones; less than 85% of them were singletons. The ten largest make up approximately 1.8% of the sample. Sample: PBMCs or T cells enriched from blood (not recorded which). These receptor sequences come from a man in his sixties who had recovered from COVID-19.

The chain links TRBV19 to TRBJ2-3; 7 bases are shared with TRBD2. CDR3 length equals 14 residues. The germline V gene encodes CDR1 LNHDA and CDR2 SQIVND (reference sequence). Trimming cost V 4 bases and J 6 bases; bases outside gene matches: 7. The CDR3 is CASSKWGGKDTQYF. Written as DNA, the CDR3 is TGTGCCAGTAGTAAGTGGGGGGGGAAGGATACGCAGTATTTT.

This CDR3 reads CASSLLTPGLAKETQYF. The CDR3 DNA follows: TGTGCCAGCAGCTTACTTACTCCGGGACTAGCAAAGGAGACCCAGTACTTC. The chain has TRBV7-9 and TRBJ2-5; 9 bases are a match to TRBD2. The germline CDR1 and CDR2 sequences are SEHNR and FQNEAQ (reference sequence). The CDR3 is 17 amino acids. V was clipped by 2 bases and J by 5 bases; unmatched bases: 12.

This chain joins TRBV9 and TRBJ1-3; 8 nucleotides agree with TRBD1. Germline assignment: CDR1 SGDLS and CDR2 YYNGEE. The CDR3 length is 17 residues. V lost 0 bases, J lost 2 bases, and 7 bases stayed unmatched. This chain's CDR3 is CASSVGGSGGTGNTIYF. In DNA, the CDR3 is TGTGCCAGCAGCGTAGGAGGTTCAGGGGGCACTGGAAACACCATATATTTT.

The chain has TRBV5-8 and TRBJ1-4; 9 bases agree with TRBD1. Germline V gene data show CDR1 as SGHTS and CDR2 as YDEGEE. The CDR3 has 16 amino acids. The V and J ends lost 2 bases and 7 bases, in that order; junction bases with no gene match: 9. CDR3 protein: CASSFGRQGGGEKLFF. The DNA of the CDR3 is TGTGCCAGCAGCTTTGGCCGACAGGGGGGAGGTGAAAAACTGTTTTTT.

The genes are TRBV5-1 and TRBJ2-5; possible D gene TRBD2, 5 bases. This CDR3 has 14 amino acids. V was trimmed by 0 bases and J by 5 bases, leaving 11 bases between them. CDR1 SGHRS and CDR2 YFSETQ come from the germline V gene. The DNA for the CDR3 is TGCGCCAGCAGCTTGGACGCGAGGGAGGAGACCCAGTACTTC. Translating it yields CASSLDAREETQYF.

V usage is TRBV5-1 and J usage is TRBJ1-4, with no clear D. This CDR3 is 12 amino acids long. In germline, CDR1 is SGHRS, CDR2 YFSETQ. V was shortened by 1 base and J by 8 bases, with 6 bases between the two germline ends. CDR3 nucleotides: TGCGCCAGCAGCTTGCGAGGGGAAAAACTGTTTTTT. Protein product: CASSLRGEKLFF.

The chain links TRBV27 to TRBJ2-7; 7 positions agree with TRBD1. Trimming at V came to 5 bases and at J to 4 bases, leaving 8 bases not matched to a gene. The CDR3 consists of 14 residues. Germline CDR1 is MNHEY and CDR2 is SMNVEV (reference sequence). The CDR3 DNA sequence: TGTGCCAGCAGTCCACGACAGGGAAGGTACGAGCAGTACTTC. It encodes CASSPRQGRYEQYF.

The chain combines TRBV19 with TRBJ2-2; TRBD1 agrees at 7 bases. Germline assignment: CDR1 LNHDA and CDR2 SQIVND (reference sequence). This CDR3 has 15 amino acids. Trimming at V came to 7 bases and at J to 2 bases, leaving 7 bases not matched to a gene. The CDR3 DNA reads TGTGCCAGTAAGAGGGGGACAGCTAACACCGGGGAGCTGTTTTTT. It yields the protein CASKRGTANTGELFF.

This clone occurred once. The chain has TRBV19 and TRBJ2-2; TRBD1 might be the D (5 bases). This CDR3 spans 15 amino acids. The V gene lost 5 bases and the J gene lost 1 base, with 11 bases spanning the gap. The V gene's germline CDR1 is LNHDA and CDR2 SQIVND (reference sequence). CDR3 coding DNA: TGTGCCAGTAGTCCCCAAGACAGGAACACCGGGGAGCTGTTTTTT. This encodes CASSPQDRNTGELFF.

This rearrangement joins TRBV11-3 to TRBJ1-6, with D uncertain. The ends were cut back, 0 bases at V and 10 bases at J, with 13 bases in the middle. This CDR3 spans 15 amino acids. Germline CDR1 and CDR2: SGHNT and YENEEA. The CDR3 here is CASSLDSGENSPLHF. The CDR3 bases are TGTGCCAGCAGCTTAGATAGCGGGGAGAACTCACCCCTCCACTTT.

The chain links TRBV18 to TRBJ2-1, with 7 bases that match TRBD2. V dropped 3 bases and J dropped 2; count of bases not matched to a gene: 13. There are 18 residues in the CDR3. CDR1 and CDR2 from the germline V gene are KGHSH and LQKENI. DNA for the CDR3: TGTGCCAGCTCACCCCTACTCTTTGGGGGGGGAACCTACAATGAGCAGTTCTTC. Translation gives CASSPLLFGGGTYNEQFF.

The gene calls are TRBV19 and TRBJ2-1; 8 nucleotides agree with TRBD1. The CDR3 loop spans 12 amino acids. CDR1 is LNHDA, CDR2 SQIVND, per germline (reference sequence). DNA of the CDR3: TGTCCCAACTCGGACAGGGAGAATGAGCAGTTCTTC. It encodes CPNSDRENEQFF.

The chain has TRBV30 and TRBJ1-2, with no clear D. The germline V gene has CDR1 GTSNPN and CDR2 SVGIG (reference sequence). This CDR3 has 13 amino acids. Deletions cut 0 bases from V and 1 base from J, with 6 bases between. CDR3 sequence reads: CAWSVLLNYGYTF. CDR3 nucleotide sequence: TGTGCCTGGAGTGTACTCCTTAACTATGGCTACACCTTC.

This chain uses TRBV5-6 with TRBJ1-1; 12 bases are shared with TRBD1. V dropped 4 bases and J dropped 4; count of bases not matched to a gene: 8. Germline V gives CDR1 SGHDT, CDR2 YYEEEE. This CDR3 has 16 residues. CDR3 coding DNA: TGTGCCAGCAGCAGCGGGACAGGGGGCGCGAGCACTGAAGCTTTCTTT. This codes for CASSSGTGGASTEAFF.

V and J are TRBV19 and TRBJ1-5; D is perhaps TRBD1 (6 bases). The CDR3 has 15 residues. From germline, CDR1 is LNHDA and CDR2 SQIVND (reference sequence). V was clipped by 0 bases and J by 4 bases, with 10 bases between them. CDR3 region: CASSIDGQQNQPQHF. The CDR3 region has the DNA TGTGCCAGTAGTATAGACGGACAGCAAAATCAGCCCCAGCATTTT.

This clone was observed once. The J gene is TRBJ1-4, the V gene TRBV7-6; 11 nucleotides line up with TRBD1. CDR3 length: 15 residues. CDR1 and CDR2 (germline): SGHVS, FNYEAQ. V lost 1 base to trimming and J lost 5 bases; unmatched junction nucleotides: 0. CDR3: CASSLGDRGNEKLFF. The DNA for the CDR3 is TGTGCCAGCAGCTTAGGGGACAGGGGGAATGAAAAACTGTTTTTT.

J is TRBJ1-1 and V is TRBV29-1, with D uncertain. The germline CDR1 and CDR2 sequences are SQVTM and ANQGSEA. This CDR3 is built from 12 residues. Trimming pared 6 bases from V and 1 base from J, leaving 9 bases between. CDR3 sequence (DNA): TGCAGCGTGACCCGAGGGAACACTGAAGCTTTCTTT. This codes for CSVTRGNTEAFF.

This clone appeared a few times. CDR3 nucleotide sequence: TGTGCCAGCAGTACAGGGGGAAAAAGCTCCTACGAGCAGTACTTC. Translation gives CASSTGGKSSYEQYF. The chain couples TRBV6-5 to TRBJ2-7, with TRBD1 identical over 8 bases. This CDR3 contains 15 residues. Unmatched junction bases numbered 6, after V lost 5 bases and J lost 0 bases. Germline CDR1 is MNHEY and CDR2 is SVGAGI.

The chain is built from TRBV5-6 and TRBJ1-2; TRBD1 is a possible D gene (5 bases). The CDR3 length is 13 residues. Per the germline V gene, CDR1 is SGHDT and CDR2 is YYEEEE. Trimming shortened V by 2 bases and J by 4 bases, and 9 bases separated the two germline ends. This chain's CDR3 is CASSFSRVYGYTF. Here the CDR3 DNA reads TGTGCCAGCAGCTTTTCCAGGGTCTATGGCTACACCTTC.

J is TRBJ1-5 and V is TRBV19; the D gene is possibly TRBD1 (6 bases). The germline gives CDR1 LNHDA, CDR2 SQIVND (reference sequence). The CDR3 length is 15 residues. The V and J ends lost 3 bases and 0 bases respectively, with 9 bases between them. CDR3: CASSIRTDSNQPQHF. The DNA of the CDR3 is TGTGCCAGTAGTATTCGGACAGATAGCAATCAGCCCCAGCATTTT.

J is TRBJ1-4 and V is TRBV7-2; a possible D gene is TRBD1 (6 bases). V lost 0 bases to trimming and J lost 0 bases, with 14 bases between them. Looked up from germline, CDR1 is SGHTA and CDR2 is FQGNSA. The CDR3 has 18 amino acids. The CDR3 region has the DNA TGTGCCAGCAGCTTAGCGCTGGGGGCAGGGGCAACTAATGAAAAACTGTTTTTT. Translating gives CASSLALGAGATNEKLFF.

The chain carries TRBV3-1 (or the pseudogene TRBV3-2) and TRBJ1-5; TRBD1 is a possible D gene (5 bases). V gave up 2 bases and J gave up 8 bases, with 13 bases separating them. The CDR3 loop spans 14 amino acids. The germline CDR1 and CDR2 sequences are LGHDT and YNNKEL (reference sequence). CDR3 coding DNA: TGTGCCAGCAGCCAAAACCCCAGGGTAGAGCCCCAGCATTTT. It encodes CASSQNPRVEPQHF.

V and J are TRBV7-2 and TRBJ2-2, with D uncertain. From germline, CDR1 is SGHTA and CDR2 FQGNSA. The V gene lost 1 base and the J gene lost 4 bases, with 4 bases spanning the gap. The CDR3 sequence is 13 residues long. CDR3 nucleotides: TGTGCCAGCAGCTTAGGGGCCACCGGGGAGCTGTTTTTT. Translating gives CASSLGATGELFF.

The table lists this clone with a few counts. This chain joins TRBV7-8 and TRBJ1-4; D remains ambiguous. From germline, CDR1 is SGHVS and CDR2 FQNEAQ. This CDR3 is 13 amino acids long. Trimming removed 6 bases from V and 11 bases from J, with 16 bases in between. The CDR3 bases are TGTGCCAGCAGACCGACCAGCACCGGGAAACTGTTTTTT. Translation gives CASRPTSTGKLFF.

The chain recombines TRBV4-1 with TRBJ1-2; TRBD1 matches at 12 bases. This CDR3 has 14 amino acids. From germline, CDR1 is MGHRA and CDR2 YSYEKL. Germline trimming cut 9 bases from V and 5 bases from J; bases unmatched to any gene: 7. The CDR3 region has the DNA TGCGCCAGTTCTTGGGACAGGGGGCCGTATGGCTACACCTTC. Amino acids: CASSWDRGPYGYTF.

This rearrangement joins TRBV27 to TRBJ1-2; D perhaps matches TRBD1 (6 bases). The CDR3 runs 13 residues. With 4 bases removed from V and 2 bases from J, the gap between germline ends came to 8 bases. Germline CDR1 reads MNHEY; CDR2 reads SMNVEV (reference sequence). The CDR3 nucleotides read TGTGCCAGCAGTTACAGGGCCAACTATGGCTACACCTTC. The encoded protein is CASSYRANYGYTF.

The V gene is TRBV11-3, the J gene TRBJ2-2, with no clear D. CDR3 length equals 14 residues. Trimming pared 5 bases from V and 0 bases from J, leaving 7 bases between. CDR1 and CDR2 (germline): SGHNT, YENEEA. The CDR3 reads CASSPQANTGELFF. CDR3 bases: TGTGCCAGCAGCCCACAAGCGAACACCGGGGAGCTGTTTTTT.

The chain couples TRBV3-1 (or the pseudogene TRBV3-2) to TRBJ1-1, with D maybe TRBD1 (6 bases). The CDR3 consists of 13 residues. V was cut by 4 bases and J by 8 bases, with 14 bases left in between. The germline V gene encodes CDR1 LGHDT and CDR2 YNNKEL (reference sequence). The CDR3 sequence: CASSPRTASEAFF. The CDR3 nucleotides read TGTGCCAGCAGCCCGAGGACAGCATCAGAAGCTTTCTTT.

This clone was recorded only once. In DNA form, the CDR3 reads TGTGCCAGCAGCGGGACAGTCCGATCCGGAACCGGGGAGCTGTTTTTT. Protein sequence: CASSGTVRSGTGELFF. V is TRBV5-4 and J is TRBJ2-2, with 7 bases that match TRBD1. The J segment lost 5 bases and the V segment lost 4 bases, leaving 11 bases of the junction unmatched. Germline V CDR1 and CDR2: SGHNT, YYREEE (reference sequence). The CDR3 length is 16 residues.

The genes are TRBV11-1 and TRBJ2-3, with a tentative D call TRBD1 (5 bases). The CDR3 is 14 amino acids. Germline CDR1 reads SGHAT; CDR2 reads FQDESV (reference sequence). V lost 3 bases and J lost 1, with 8 bases in between. The CDR3 DNA reads TGTGCCAGCAGCTTGCGCAGGGGCACAGATACGCAGTATTTT. Its protein product is CASSLRRGTDTQYF.

V and J are TRBV6-1 and TRBJ1-1; D perhaps matches TRBD1 (5 bases). This CDR3 has 15 residues. The germline V and J ends were trimmed by 1 base and 4 bases, with 13 bases remaining between them. Germline-derived CDR1 and CDR2 are MNHNS and SASEGT. The CDR3 loop is CASSEVPGIGTEAFF. The CDR3 DNA reads TGTGCCAGCAGTGAAGTCCCAGGGATAGGCACTGAAGCTTTCTTT.

J is TRBJ2-2 and V is TRBV10-3; 7 bases agree with TRBD1. The CDR3 spans 15 residues. Germline CDR1 and CDR2: ENHRY and SYGVKD. The junction had 8 bases not matched to a gene; V was cut back by 5 bases and J by 5 bases. The CDR3 is CAISKGTDSTGELFF. In DNA form, the CDR3 reads TGTGCCATCAGTAAGGGGACAGACTCGACCGGGGAGCTGTTTTTT.